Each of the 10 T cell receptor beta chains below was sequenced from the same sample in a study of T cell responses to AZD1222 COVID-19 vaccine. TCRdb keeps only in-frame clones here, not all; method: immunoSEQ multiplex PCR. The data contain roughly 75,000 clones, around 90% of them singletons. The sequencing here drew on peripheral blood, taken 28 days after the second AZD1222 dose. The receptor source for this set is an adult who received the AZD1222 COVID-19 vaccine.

The DNA of the CDR3 is TGTGCCTGGAGTGTACGTTACGTACGCTACACCTTC. It encodes CAWSVRYVRYTF. The chain is built from TRBV30 and TRBJ1-2; D is unclear. Trimming cost V 0 bases and J 9 bases, with 11 bases left between them. This CDR3 is 12 amino acids long. Germline V CDR1 and CDR2: GTSNPN, SVGIG (reference sequence).

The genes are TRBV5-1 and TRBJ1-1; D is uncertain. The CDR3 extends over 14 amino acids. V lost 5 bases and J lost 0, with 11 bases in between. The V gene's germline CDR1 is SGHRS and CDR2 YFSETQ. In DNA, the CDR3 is TGCGCCAGCAGGATAGGTTTAATGAACACTGAAGCTTTCTTT. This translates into CASRIGLMNTEAFF. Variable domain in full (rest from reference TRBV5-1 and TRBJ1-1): KAGVTQTPRYLIKTRGQQVTLSCSPISGHRSVSWYQQTPGQGLQFLFEYFSETQRNKGNFPGRFSGRQFSNSRSEMNVSTLELGDSALYLCASRIGLMNTEAFFGQGTRLTVV.

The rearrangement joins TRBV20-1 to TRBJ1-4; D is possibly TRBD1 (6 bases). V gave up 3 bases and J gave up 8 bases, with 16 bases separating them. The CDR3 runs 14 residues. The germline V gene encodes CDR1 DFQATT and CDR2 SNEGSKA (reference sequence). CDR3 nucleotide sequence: TGCAGTGCTAGTTACAGGGTTGAGGGCGAAAAACTGTTTTTT. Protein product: CSASYRVEGEKLFF.

CDR3 nucleotides: TGCAGCGTTGACGGCGGGACACACTACGAGCAGTACTTC. Translated, it gives CSVDGGTHYEQYF. The rearrangement links TRBV29-1 to TRBJ2-7, with D perhaps given as TRBD1 or TRBD2 (6 bases each). The V gene's germline CDR1 is SQVTM and CDR2 ANQGSEA. The CDR3 runs to 13 residues. With 3 bases removed from V and 3 bases from J, the gap between germline ends came to 12 bases.

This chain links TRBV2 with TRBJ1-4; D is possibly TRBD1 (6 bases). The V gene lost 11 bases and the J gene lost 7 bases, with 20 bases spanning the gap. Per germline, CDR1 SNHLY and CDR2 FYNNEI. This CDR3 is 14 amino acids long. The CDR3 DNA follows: TGTGCCTCCTACCCGTCCAGGGGTTCTGAAAAACTGTTTTTT. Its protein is CASYPSRGSEKLFF.

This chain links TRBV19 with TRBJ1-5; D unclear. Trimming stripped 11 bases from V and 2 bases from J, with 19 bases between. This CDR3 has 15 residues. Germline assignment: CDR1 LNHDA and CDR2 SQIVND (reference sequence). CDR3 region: CASQQAHGGNQPQHF. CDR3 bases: TGTGCCTCCCAGCAGGCACATGGCGGCAATCAGCCCCAGCATTTT.

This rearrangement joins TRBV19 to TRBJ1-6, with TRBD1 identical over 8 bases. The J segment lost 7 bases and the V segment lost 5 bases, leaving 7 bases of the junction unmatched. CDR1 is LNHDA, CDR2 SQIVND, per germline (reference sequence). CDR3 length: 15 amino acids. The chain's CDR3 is CASSLVGQGNSPLHF. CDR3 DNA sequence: TGTGCCAGTAGTCTCGTCGGACAGGGAAATTCACCCCTCCACTTT.

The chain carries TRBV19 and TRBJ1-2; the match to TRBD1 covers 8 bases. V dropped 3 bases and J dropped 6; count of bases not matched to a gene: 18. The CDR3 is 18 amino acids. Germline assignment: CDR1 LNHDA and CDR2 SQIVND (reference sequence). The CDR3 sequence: CASSIGEFRTGTAHGYTF. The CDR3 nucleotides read TGTGCCAGTAGTATTGGGGAATTCCGGACAGGGACGGCTCATGGCTACACCTTC.

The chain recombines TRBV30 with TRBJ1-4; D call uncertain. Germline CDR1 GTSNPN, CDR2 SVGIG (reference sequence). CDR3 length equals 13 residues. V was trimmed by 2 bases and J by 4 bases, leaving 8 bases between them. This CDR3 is CAWSTRFNEKLFF. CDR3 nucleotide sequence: TGTGCCTGGAGTACCCGATTTAATGAAAAACTGTTTTTT.

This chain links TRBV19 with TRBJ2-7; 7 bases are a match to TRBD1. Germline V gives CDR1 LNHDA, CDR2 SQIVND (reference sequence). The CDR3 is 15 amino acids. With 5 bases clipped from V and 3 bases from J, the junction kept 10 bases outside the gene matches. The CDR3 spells CASSRMGTVIYEQYF. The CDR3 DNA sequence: TGTGCCAGTAGTCGAATGGGGACAGTTATCTACGAGCAGTACTTC.